This T cell receptor (beta chain) was sequenced during a study of cytomegalovirus exposure and HLA in healthy donors. Germline loops: CDR1 LNHDA, CDR2 SQIVND (reference sequence). The V end was cut by 5 bases, the J end by 1 base, with 12 bases between. The CDR3 sequence is 15 residues long. A remark on this clone: Antigen: not known.

A roughly 120-subject validation cohort, separate from the approximately 610-subject first cohort, supplied the donors. This table comes from immunoSEQ multiplex PCR, and its TCRdb copy is limited to in-frame clones, with some not included. The top ten hold 0.9% to 1% of the sample, which has under 400,000 clones, 88% seen once. Study outcomes and limitations: There were a few CMV-associated chains whose specificity for CMV antigens was confirmed in vitro.

Sequenced sample: PBMCs. The sequence was collected from a man aged 30 to 45 in good health and CMV-seronegative. This chain uses TRBV19 with TRBJ2-1; D is unclear. CDR3: CASSSPWPSYNEQFF. The CDR3 DNA sequence: TGTGCCAGTAGTTCCCCGTGGCCATCCTACAATGAGCAGTTCTTC.